This T cell receptor (beta chain) emerged from a study of blood T cell repertoires in COVID-19. Study-wide background: COVID-19 samples collected from the United States, Italy and Spain covered acute and convalescent phases.

From germline, CDR1 is MRHNA and CDR2 SNTAGT. V lost 8 bases, J lost 2 bases, and 15 bases lay in between. The CDR3 has 15 amino acids. Clones were read by immunoSEQ multiplex PCR, and TCRdb kept only the in-frame ones, dropping some. The table has 200,000 to 300,000 clones, around 84% seen once; the top ten hold 3.5% to 5%. The source is a man in his fifties or sixties with acute or convalescent COVID-19. The chain uses TRBV6-4 and TRBJ1-4; D may be TRBD1 (6 bases). Specimen: peripheral blood. The CDR3 loop reads CASRTQGDTNEKLFF. The CDR3 DNA is TGTGCCAGCCGAACACAGGGCGATACTAATGAAAAACTGTTTTTT.